Given below is one T cell receptor beta chain in context. The CDR3 totals 19 residues. The V gene lost 0 bases and the J gene lost 0 bases, with 18 bases spanning the gap. Germline V CDR1 and CDR2: MNHEY, SVGEGT. TCRdb reprocessed the RT-PCR reads via MiXCR and lists one record per CDR3 protein. The table has fewer than 800,000 distinct CDR3 sequences, 11% to 15% seen once. This chain joins TRBV6-2 or TRBV6-3 and TRBJ1-5; weak D call: TRBD1 (5 bases). Sequencing was done on a sample of memory CD4+ T cells from blood. The clonotype comes from a female donor in good health, serving as a healthy control. CDR3 in DNA: TGTGCCAGCAGTTACTCTGGGGCATCCGGACGAAATAGCAATCAGCCCCAGCATTTT. Its protein product is CASSYSGASGRNSNQPQHF.